The present T cell receptor beta chain was sequenced within a study of CD8 T cells in ankylosing spondylitis. The germline gives CDR1 SGDLS, CDR2 YYNGEE. Trimming cost V 2 bases and J 6 bases, with 7 bases left between them. The length of the CDR3 is 12 residues. TCRdb redid the calling of the 5' RACE reads with MiXCR, one entry per CDR3 protein. The repertoire consists of about 39,000 distinct CDR3 sequences, with over 2.5% occurring once and the leading ten covering 2.5% to 3.5%. In its sample, this clonotype ranks as medium-sized. Its antigen is unknown. Study results and limitations: Disease-linked clones bore a CD8+ phenotype, appearing relatively rarely in peripheral blood. Reportedly, matched ankylosing spondylitis synovial fluid was significantly enriched for disease-linked clones. There was a TCR beta motif, made of several highly homologous variants, that appeared characteristic of ankylosing spondylitis blood. Existing reports had already noted some motif variants in reactive arthritis synovial fluid and blood.

The sample consisted of blood, either unsorted or a sorted T cell fraction (not recorded which). The receptor was isolated from a male donor with ankylosing spondylitis or in good health (not recorded which). This rearrangement joins TRBV9 to TRBJ2-3; no firm D call. CDR3 nucleotides: TGTGCCAGCAGCGTTGGCGGTGATACGCAGTATTTT. It codes for CASSVGGDTQYF.